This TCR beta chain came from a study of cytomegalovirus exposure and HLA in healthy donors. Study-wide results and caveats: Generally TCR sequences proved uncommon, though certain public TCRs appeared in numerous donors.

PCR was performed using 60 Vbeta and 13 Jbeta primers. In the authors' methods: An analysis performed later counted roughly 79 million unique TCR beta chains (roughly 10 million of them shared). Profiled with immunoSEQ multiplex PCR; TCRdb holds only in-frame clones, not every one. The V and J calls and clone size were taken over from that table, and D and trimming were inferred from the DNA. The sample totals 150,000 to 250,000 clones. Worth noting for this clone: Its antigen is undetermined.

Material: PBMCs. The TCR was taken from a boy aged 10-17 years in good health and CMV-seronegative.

CDR3 in DNA: TGCGCCAGCAGCCTCGGACAGCTCTACGAGCAGTACTTC. It encodes CASSLGQLYEQYF. V and J are TRBV5-1 and TRBJ2-7; weak D call: TRBD1 (6 bases). The CDR3 runs to 13 residues. V dropped 4 bases and J dropped 3 bases, with 11 bases sitting between them. Germline V gene sequence: CDR1 SGHRS, CDR2 YFSETQ.